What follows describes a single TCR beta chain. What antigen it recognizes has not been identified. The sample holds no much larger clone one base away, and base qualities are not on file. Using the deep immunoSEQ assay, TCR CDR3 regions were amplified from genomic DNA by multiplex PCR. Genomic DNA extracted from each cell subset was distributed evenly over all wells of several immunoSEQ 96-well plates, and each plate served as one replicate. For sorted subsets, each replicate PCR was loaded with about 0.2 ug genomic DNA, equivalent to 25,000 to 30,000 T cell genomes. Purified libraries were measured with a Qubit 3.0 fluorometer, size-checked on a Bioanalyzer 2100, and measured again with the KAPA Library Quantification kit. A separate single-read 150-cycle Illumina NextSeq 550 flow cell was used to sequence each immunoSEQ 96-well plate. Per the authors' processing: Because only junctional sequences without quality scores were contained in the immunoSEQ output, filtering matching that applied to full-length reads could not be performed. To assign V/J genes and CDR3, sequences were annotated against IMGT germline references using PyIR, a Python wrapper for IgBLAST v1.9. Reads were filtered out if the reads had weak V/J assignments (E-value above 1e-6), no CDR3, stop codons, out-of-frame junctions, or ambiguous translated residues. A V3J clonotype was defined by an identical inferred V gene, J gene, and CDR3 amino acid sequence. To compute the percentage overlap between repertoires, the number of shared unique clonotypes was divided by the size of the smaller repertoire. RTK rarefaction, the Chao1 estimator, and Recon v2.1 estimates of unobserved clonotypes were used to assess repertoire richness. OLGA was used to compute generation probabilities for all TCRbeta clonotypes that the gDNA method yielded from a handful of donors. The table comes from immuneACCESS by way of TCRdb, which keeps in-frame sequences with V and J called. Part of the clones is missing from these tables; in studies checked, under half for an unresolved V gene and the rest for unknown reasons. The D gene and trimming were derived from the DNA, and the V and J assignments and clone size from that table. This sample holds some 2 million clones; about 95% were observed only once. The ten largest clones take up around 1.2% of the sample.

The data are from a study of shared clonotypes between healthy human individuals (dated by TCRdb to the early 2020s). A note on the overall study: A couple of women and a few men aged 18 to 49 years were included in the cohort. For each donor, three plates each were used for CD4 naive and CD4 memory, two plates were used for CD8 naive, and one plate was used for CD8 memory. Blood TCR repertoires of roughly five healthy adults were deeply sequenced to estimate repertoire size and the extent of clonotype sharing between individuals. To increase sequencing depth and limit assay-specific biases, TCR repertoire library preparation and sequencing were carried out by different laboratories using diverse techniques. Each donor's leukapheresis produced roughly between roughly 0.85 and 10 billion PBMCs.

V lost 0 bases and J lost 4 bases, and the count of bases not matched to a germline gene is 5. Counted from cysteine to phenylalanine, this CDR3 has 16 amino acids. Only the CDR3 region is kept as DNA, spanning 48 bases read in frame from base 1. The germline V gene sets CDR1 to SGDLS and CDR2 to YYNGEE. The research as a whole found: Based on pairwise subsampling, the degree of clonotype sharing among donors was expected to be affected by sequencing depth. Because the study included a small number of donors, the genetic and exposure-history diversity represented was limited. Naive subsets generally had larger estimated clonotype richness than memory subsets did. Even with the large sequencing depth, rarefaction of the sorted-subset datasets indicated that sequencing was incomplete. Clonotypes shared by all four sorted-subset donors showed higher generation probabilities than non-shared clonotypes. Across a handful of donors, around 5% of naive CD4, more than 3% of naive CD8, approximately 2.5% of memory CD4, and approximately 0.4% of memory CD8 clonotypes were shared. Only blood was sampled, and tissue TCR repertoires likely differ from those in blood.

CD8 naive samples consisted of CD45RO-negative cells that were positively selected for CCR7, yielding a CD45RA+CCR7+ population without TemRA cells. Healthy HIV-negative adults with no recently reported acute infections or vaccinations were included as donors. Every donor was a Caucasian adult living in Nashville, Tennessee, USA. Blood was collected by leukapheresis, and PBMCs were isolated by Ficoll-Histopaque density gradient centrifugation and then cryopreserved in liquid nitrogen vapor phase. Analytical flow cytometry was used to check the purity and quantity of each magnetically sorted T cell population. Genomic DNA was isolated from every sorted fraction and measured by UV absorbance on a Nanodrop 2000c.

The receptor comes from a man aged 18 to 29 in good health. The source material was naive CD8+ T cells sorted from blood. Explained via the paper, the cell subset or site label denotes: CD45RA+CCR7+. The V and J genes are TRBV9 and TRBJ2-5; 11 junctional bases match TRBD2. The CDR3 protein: CASSVVSGGAGETQYF. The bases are TGTGCCAGCAGCGTAGTTAGCGGGGGGGCCGGAGAGACCCAGTACTTC.